Described below is a single T cell receptor (beta chain) sequence and its context. This entry is derived from a study of blood T cell repertoires in COVID-19. Study details: Whether acute or convalescent, the COVID-19 samples came from the United States, Italy and Spain.

Authors' methods: Reference gene primer amplification gave nucleated cell count estimates. TCRdb keeps only in-frame clones here, not all; method: immunoSEQ multiplex PCR. V and J calls and clone size are given by that table; D and trimming were obtained from the DNA. Of a few hundred thousand clones listed, roughly nine tenths are singletons. What the recovered Cohort 3 donors had was two negative PCRs, clearance, or symptom resolution. CDR3 length: 14 amino acids. With V trimmed by 6 bases and J by 3 bases, 4 bases remained unmatched. The germline gives CDR1 LNHDA, CDR2 SQIVND (reference sequence). The rearrangement uses TRBV19 and TRBJ2-7, with 11 nucleotides matching TRBD2. This sequence originates from a man aged 18 to 35 who had recovered from COVID-19. The sequencing input was PBMCs or T cells enriched from blood (not recorded which). DNA for the CDR3: TGTGCCAGTAGCCTCCTAGCGGGAGGCTACGAGCAGTACTTC. It encodes CASSLLAGGYEQYF.